This TCR beta chain was obtained from a study of T-cell reconstitution after alpha-beta-depleted transplantation in children. The CDR3 spans 14 residues. Trimming left V 4 bases short and J 5 bases short, with 11 bases between. Study-level results: Expanded clones from the graft, numbering several hundred, reportedly supplied alpha-beta T cells about two months after transplant. In some patients, recipient T cells and intrathymic progenitors surviving conditioning explained high day-60 diversity. By one year post-transplant, T-cell counts and diversity largely arose from T cells that were newly produced.

It was with unique molecular identifiers that the TCRbeta library was prepared. TCRdb recomputed calls from the PCR reads with MiXCR, one row per CDR3 protein. Of hundreds of thousands of distinct CDR3 sequences listed, less than 9.5% are singletons. There are many counts of this clonotype. Its antigen remains unknown. This chain joins TRBV12-3 or TRBV12-4 and TRBJ2-2; weak D call: TRBD2 (6 bases). This TCR derives from a female patient aged 2 to 10 who had a stem cell transplant for Fanconi anemia, so the T cells may come from the graft donor. Specimen: peripheral blood, collected 360 days after TCRalphabeta/CD19-depleted stem cell transplant. The CDR3 DNA reads as TGTGCCAGCAGTTCATGGGCGGGAACCGGGGAGCTGTTTTTT. Its translation: CASSSWAGTGELFF.